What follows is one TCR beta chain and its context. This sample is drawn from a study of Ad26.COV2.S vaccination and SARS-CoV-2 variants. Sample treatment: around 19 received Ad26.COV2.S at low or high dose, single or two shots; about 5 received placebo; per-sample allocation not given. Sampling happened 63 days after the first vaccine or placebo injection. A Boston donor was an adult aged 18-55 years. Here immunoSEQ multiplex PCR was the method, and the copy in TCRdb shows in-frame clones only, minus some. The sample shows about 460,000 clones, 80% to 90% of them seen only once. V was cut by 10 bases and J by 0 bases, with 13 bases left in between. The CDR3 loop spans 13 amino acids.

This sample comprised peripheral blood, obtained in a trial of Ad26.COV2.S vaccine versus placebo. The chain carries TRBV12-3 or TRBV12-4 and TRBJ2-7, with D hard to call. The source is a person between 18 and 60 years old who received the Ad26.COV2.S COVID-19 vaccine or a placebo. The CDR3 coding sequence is TGTGCCACCTCTTTTTGGAGCTCCTACGAGCAGTACTTC. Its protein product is CATSFWSSYEQYF.